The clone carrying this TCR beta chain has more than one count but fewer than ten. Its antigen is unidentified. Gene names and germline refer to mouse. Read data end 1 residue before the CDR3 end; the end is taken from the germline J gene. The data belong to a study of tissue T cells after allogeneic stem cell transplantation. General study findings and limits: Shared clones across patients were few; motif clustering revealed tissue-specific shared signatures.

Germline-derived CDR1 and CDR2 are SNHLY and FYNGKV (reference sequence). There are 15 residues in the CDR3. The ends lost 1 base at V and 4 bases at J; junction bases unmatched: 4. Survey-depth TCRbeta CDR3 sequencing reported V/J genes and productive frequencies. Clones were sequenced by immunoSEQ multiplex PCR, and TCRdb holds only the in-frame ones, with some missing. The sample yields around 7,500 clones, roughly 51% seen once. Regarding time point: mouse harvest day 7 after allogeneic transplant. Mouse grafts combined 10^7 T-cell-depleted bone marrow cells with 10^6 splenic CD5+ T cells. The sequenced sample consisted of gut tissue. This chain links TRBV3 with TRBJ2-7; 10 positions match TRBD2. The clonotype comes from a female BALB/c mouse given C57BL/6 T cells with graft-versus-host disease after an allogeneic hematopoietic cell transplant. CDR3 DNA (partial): TGTGCCAGCAGCTTAGTCTGGGGGGGCCTTTATGAACAGTAC. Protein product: CASSLVWGGLYEQY. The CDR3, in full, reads CASSLVWGGLYEQYF.